This T cell receptor beta chain was recorded in a study of CD8 T cells in ankylosing spondylitis. The CDR3 runs 14 residues. The V gene lost 3 bases and the J gene lost 4 bases, with 12 bases spanning the gap. Making the TCR beta libraries involved quantitative 5'-RACE with molecular barcodes. MiXCR, run by TCRdb on the 5' RACE reads, gives a single entry per CDR3 protein. The table has nearly 250,000 distinct CDR3 sequences, over 30% seen once. Study findings and constraints: A motif in TCR beta, a set of eight or nine highly homologous variants, appeared characteristic of ankylosing spondylitis blood. Disease-linked clones were reportedly significantly enriched in matched ankylosing spondylitis synovial fluid.

Notes on this clonotype: Its antigen is unknown.

This receptor was obtained from a male donor with ankylosing spondylitis or in good health (not recorded which). The sequencing input was blood, either unsorted or a sorted T cell fraction (not recorded which). The V gene is TRBV12-3 or TRBV12-4, the J gene TRBJ2-5; possibly TRBD2 for D (5 bases). The CDR3 nucleotides are TGTGCCAGCAGTTTTTCTGGTGAGGGAGAGACCCAGTACTTC. It is translated as CASSFSGEGETQYF.